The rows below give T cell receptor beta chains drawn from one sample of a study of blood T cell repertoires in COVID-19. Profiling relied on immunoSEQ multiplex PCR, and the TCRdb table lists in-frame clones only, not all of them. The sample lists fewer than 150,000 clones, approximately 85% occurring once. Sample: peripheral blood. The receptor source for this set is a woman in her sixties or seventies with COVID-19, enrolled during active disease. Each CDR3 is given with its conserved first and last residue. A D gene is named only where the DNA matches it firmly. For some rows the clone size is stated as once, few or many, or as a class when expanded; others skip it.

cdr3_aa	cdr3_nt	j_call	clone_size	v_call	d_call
CASSMGLAGSTDTQYF	TGTGCCAGCAGCATGGGACTAGCGGGGAGCACAGATACGCAGTATTTT	TRBJ2-3	.	TRBV9	TRBD2
CASSQDLGQGPYNEQFF	TGTGCCAGCAGCCAAGATCTCGGGCAGGGCCCCTACAATGAGCAGTTCTTC	TRBJ2-1	.	TRBV3-1/TRBV3-2	.
CASSLIGGSGNTIYF	TGTGCCAGCAGCTTGATCGGGGGTTCTGGAAACACCATATATTTT	TRBJ1-3	.	TRBV5-4	.
CASSPSQGAFTEAFF	TGTGCCAGCTCACCGTCACAGGGGGCTTTTACTGAAGCTTTCTTT	TRBJ1-1	.	TRBV18	TRBD1
CASSPAGPPLHF	TGTGCCAGCAGCCCAGCGGGTCCCCCTTTGCATTTT	TRBJ1-5	.	TRBV3-1/TRBV3-2	.
CSVALLASSTDTQYF	TGCAGCGTTGCCCTTCTAGCCTCTAGCACAGATACGCAGTATTTT	TRBJ2-3	once	TRBV29-1	.
CASSTETGAYGYTF	TGTGCCAGTAGTACAGAGACAGGGGCCTATGGCTACACCTTC	TRBJ1-2	.	TRBV19	TRBD1
CASSQTGGESPLHF	TGTGCCAGCAGCCAGACAGGGGGTGAATCACCCCTCCACTTT	TRBJ1-6	.	TRBV5-4	TRBD1
CASSVGQTGYSPLHF	TGTGCCAGCAGCGTAGGACAGACCGGGTATTCACCCCTCCACTTT	TRBJ1-6	.	TRBV9	.
CSVRTGDGGYTF	TGCAGCGTTAGGACAGGTGATGGTGGCTACACCTTC	TRBJ1-2	.	TRBV29-1	TRBD1
CASSNLRGANTGELFF	TGTGCCAGCAGCAATTTGCGGGGGGCGAACACCGGGGAGCTGTTTTTT	TRBJ2-2	few	TRBV21-1	.
CASSEKERLSPGYTF	TGTGCCAGCAGCGAAAAAGAGAGACTGTCCCCTGGCTACACCTTC	TRBJ1-2	.	TRBV7-9	.
CASSQVDRGFGYTF	TGTGCCAGCAGCCAAGTTGACAGGGGGTTCGGCTACACCTTC	TRBJ1-2	.	TRBV14	TRBD1
CASSPSGQGHEQYF	TGTGCCAGCAGTCCCTCGGGACAGGGCCACGAGCAGTACTTC	TRBJ2-7	.	TRBV6-5	TRBD1
CASSLEDRTEQYF	TGTGCCAGCAGCTTGGAGGACAGGACGGAGCAGTACTTC	TRBJ2-7	once	TRBV5-8	TRBD1
CASSYRRRGYGYTF	TGTGCCAGCAGTTACCGACGACGGGGCTATGGCTACACCTTC	TRBJ1-2	once	TRBV6-5	.
CASSSRSGSTEAFF	TGTGCCAGCAGCTCCCGCAGTGGGAGCACTGAAGCTTTCTTT	TRBJ1-1	.	TRBV7-8	.
CASSQGPVNQPQHF	TGTGCCAGCAGCCAAGGCCCGGTTAATCAGCCCCAGCATTTT	TRBJ1-5	.	TRBV3-1/TRBV3-2	.
CASSEIGQGGNSPLHF	TGTGCCAGCAGTGAAATAGGACAGGGAGGCAATTCACCCCTCCACTTT	TRBJ1-6	.	TRBV2	TRBD1
CASRVIAGGRTDTQYF	TGTGCCAGCAGGGTGATAGCGGGGGGTCGCACAGATACGCAGTATTTT	TRBJ2-3	.	TRBV2	TRBD2
CASSVQGGTNTGELFF	TGTGCCAGCAGCGTACAGGGTGGCACGAACACCGGGGAGCTGTTTTTT	TRBJ2-2	.	TRBV7-3	.
CASRPGQGKGTGELFF	TGTGCCAGCAGACCTGGACAGGGGAAAGGCACCGGGGAGCTGTTTTTT	TRBJ2-2	.	TRBV27	TRBD1
CASSPGLAGGYEQYF	TGTGCCAGCAGTCCCGGACTAGCGGGGGGCTACGAGCAGTACTTC	TRBJ2-7	.	TRBV6-5	TRBD2
CATSRTGLSGNTIYF	TGTGCCACCAGCAGGACCGGACTCTCTGGAAACACCATATATTTT	TRBJ1-3	.	TRBV15	.
CASSFPQQTGEVTEAFF	TGTGCCAGCAGCTTTCCCCAACAGACAGGGGAGGTCACTGAAGCTTTCTTT	TRBJ1-1	few	TRBV7-3	TRBD1
CTSSLFQVDYGYTF	TGCACCAGCAGCCTCTTCCAGGTCGACTATGGCTACACCTTC	TRBJ1-2	.	TRBV1	.
CASSQQANTEAFF	TGTGCCAGCAGCCAGCAGGCGAACACTGAAGCTTTCTTT	TRBJ1-1	.	TRBV6-5	.
CASSEIGGVEKLFF	TGTGCCAGCAGTGAAATTGGCGGGGTGGAAAAACTGTTTTTT	TRBJ1-4	large	TRBV25-1	.
CASSFRGSDSPLHF	TGTGCCAGCAGCTTCCGGGGATCAGATTCACCCCTCCACTTT	TRBJ1-6	.	TRBV3-1/TRBV3-2	.
CAIRDRRNTGELFF	TGTGCCATACGGGACAGACGGAACACCGGGGAGCTGTTTTTT	TRBJ2-2	.	TRBV19	TRBD1
CSVESRGGYTF	TGCAGCGTTGAGTCCCGGGGTGGCTACACCTTC	TRBJ1-2	.	TRBV29-1	.
CASSVPPTTGNRVSNQPQHF	TGTGCCAGCAGCGTACCCCCCACGACAGGGAATAGGGTGAGCAATCAGCCCCAGCATTTT	TRBJ1-5	.	TRBV9	TRBD1
CAWSFRVYGYTF	TGTGCCTGGAGTTTCAGGGTTTATGGCTACACCTTC	TRBJ1-2	.	TRBV30	.
CASSFRTGAYNEQFF	TGTGCCAGCAGTTTCCGGACAGGGGCGTACAATGAGCAGTTCTTC	TRBJ2-1	.	TRBV28	TRBD1
CASGLDRFGGYTF	TGTGCTAGTGGTCTGGACAGATTTGGTGGCTACACCTTC	TRBJ1-2	.	TRBV12-5	.
CASSYSGDLHNSPLHF	TGTGCCAGCAGTTACTCAGGGGATCTTCATAATTCACCCCTCCACTTT	TRBJ1-6	.	TRBV6-2/TRBV6-3	.
CASSLFSGENTDTQYF	TGTGCCAGCAGCTTATTTTCAGGGGAAAACACAGATACGCAGTATTTT	TRBJ2-3	.	TRBV7-9	.
CASSLAGLASYNEQFF	TGTGCCAGCAGCTTAGCGGGGCTAGCGTCCTACAATGAGCAGTTCTTC	TRBJ2-1	.	TRBV7-2	.
CTSPRRTTTNIDTQYF	TGCACCAGCCCCCGTCGGACTACAACGAACATAGATACGCAGTATTTT	TRBJ2-3	once	TRBV1	.
CATSRGKNTEAFF	TGTGCCACCAGCAGAGGTAAAAACACTGAAGCTTTCTTT	TRBJ1-1	.	TRBV15	.
CASRSGTLHHEQYF	TGTGCCAGCCGGTCCGGGACATTGCACCACGAGCAGTACTTC	TRBJ2-7	.	TRBV27	.
CASSIGSWGQGYTF	TGTGCCAGTAGTATAGGGAGCTGGGGGCAAGGCTACACCTTC	TRBJ1-2	.	TRBV19	.
CASDRRYHLNSGANVLTF	TGTGCCAGTGACAGACGCTACCACTTAAATTCTGGGGCCAACGTCCTGACTTTC	TRBJ2-6	once	TRBV19	.
CASSLVSGGAVDTQYF	TGTGCCAGCAGCTTAGTAAGCGGGGGGGCCGTAGATACGCAGTATTTT	TRBJ2-3	few	TRBV7-8	TRBD2
CASSSPLAGVSETQYF	TGTGCCAGCAGTTCCCCCCTAGCGGGAGTCAGTGAGACCCAGTACTTC	TRBJ2-5	.	TRBV6-5	TRBD2
CASSPTLALDSSGNTIYF	TGTGCCAGCTCACCAACGTTGGCTCTCGACTCTTCTGGAAACACCATATATTTT	TRBJ1-3	few	TRBV18	.
CASSLSGGPQSTDTQYF	TGTGCCAGCTCACTTAGCGGGGGCCCGCAGAGCACAGATACGCAGTATTTT	TRBJ2-3	.	TRBV18	TRBD2
CASSYGTWSANQPQHF	TGTGCCAGCAGTTACGGGACATGGAGTGCCAATCAGCCCCAGCATTTT	TRBJ1-5	.	TRBV6-5	.
CASSEGGGSPLHF	TGCGCCAGCAGTGAAGGAGGTGGGTCACCCCTCCACTTT	TRBJ1-6	.	TRBV10-1	.
CASSYLTSGGETQYF	TGTGCCAGCTCTTACCTTACTAGCGGGGGAGAGACCCAGTACTTC	TRBJ2-5	.	TRBV18	TRBD2
CASSEALAGTTGELFF	TGTGCCAGCAGTGAAGCACTAGCGGGGACCACCGGGGAGCTGTTTTTT	TRBJ2-2	.	TRBV6-1	TRBD2
CASSPIAGQETQYF	TGTGCCAGCAGCCCCATAGCGGGGCAAGAGACCCAGTACTTC	TRBJ2-5	few	TRBV7-9	TRBD2
CASSLEGRAYGYTF	TGTGCCAGCAGCTTGGAAGGGCGGGCCTATGGCTACACCTTC	TRBJ1-2	.	TRBV5-4	.
CASTPGVSGNQPQHF	TGTGCCAGCACCCCAGGGGTGTCGGGCAATCAGCCCCAGCATTTT	TRBJ1-5	.	TRBV27	.
CASSKQPGTGVAEQYF	TGTGCCAGCAGCAAACAGCCCGGGACAGGGGTTGCCGAGCAGTACTTC	TRBJ2-7	.	TRBV7-2	TRBD1
CASSEAQTYEQYF	TGTGCCAGCAGTGAAGCACAGACCTACGAGCAGTACTTC	TRBJ2-7	.	TRBV6-1	.
CASSLAGQGAAFF	TGTGCCAGCAGCTTAGCGGGACAGGGGGCCGCTTTCTTT	TRBJ1-1	.	TRBV7-9	TRBD1
CASSEGSISAEAFF	TGTGCCAGCAGTGAAGGCTCTATAAGTGCCGAAGCTTTCTTT	TRBJ1-1	once	TRBV2	.
CASSLGPVEQYF	TGTGCCAGCAGCTTAGGGCCTGTTGAGCAGTACTTC	TRBJ2-7	.	TRBV7-9	.